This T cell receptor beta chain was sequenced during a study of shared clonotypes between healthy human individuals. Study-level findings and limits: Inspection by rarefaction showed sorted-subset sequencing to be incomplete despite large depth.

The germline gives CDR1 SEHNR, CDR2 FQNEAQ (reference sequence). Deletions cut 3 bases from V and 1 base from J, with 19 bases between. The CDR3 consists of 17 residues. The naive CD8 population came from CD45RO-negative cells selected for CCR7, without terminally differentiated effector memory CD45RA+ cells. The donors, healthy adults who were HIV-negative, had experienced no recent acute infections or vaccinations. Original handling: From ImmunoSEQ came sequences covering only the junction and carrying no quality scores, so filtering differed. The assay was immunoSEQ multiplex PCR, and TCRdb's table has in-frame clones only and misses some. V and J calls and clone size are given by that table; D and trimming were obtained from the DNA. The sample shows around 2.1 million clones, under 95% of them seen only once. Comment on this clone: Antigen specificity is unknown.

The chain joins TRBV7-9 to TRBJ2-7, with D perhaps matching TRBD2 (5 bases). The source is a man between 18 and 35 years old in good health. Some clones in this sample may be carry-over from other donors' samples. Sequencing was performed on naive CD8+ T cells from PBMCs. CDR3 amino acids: CASSLEAGKGGSYEQYF. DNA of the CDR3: TGTGCCAGCAGCTTGGAGGCAGGAAAGGGTGGGTCCTACGAGCAGTACTTC.